One and the same sample provided the 3 T cell receptor beta chains below, sequenced in a study of cytomegalovirus exposure and HLA in healthy donors. Researchers ran the PCR with 60 Vbeta and 13 Jbeta primers. Produced via immunoSEQ multiplex PCR; TCRdb's table is partial and in-frame only. The sample contains tens of thousands of clones, 63% of which appear only once. The source material was PBMCs. Receptor source: a woman aged 25 to 45 in good health and CMV-seronegative.

V and J are TRBV10-1 and TRBJ2-5; TRBD1 agrees at 7 bases. This CDR3 has 12 residues. Germline CDR1 is WNHNN and CDR2 is SYGVQD (reference sequence). V shed 9 bases and J 4 bases; nucleotides not matched to a gene: 5. The CDR3 region is CASSSGGETQYF. The CDR3 nucleotides read TGCGCCAGTTCGTCAGGGGGAGAGACCCAGTACTTC.

V and J are TRBV27 and TRBJ2-1; 9 bases agree with TRBD2. The CDR3 has 15 amino acids. The J segment lost 3 bases and the V segment lost 8 bases, leaving 8 bases of the junction unmatched. Per germline, CDR1 MNHEY and CDR2 SMNVEV (reference sequence). The CDR3 here is CASRKAGGLYNEQFF. As DNA, the CDR3 is TGTGCCAGCCGTAAAGCGGGAGGCCTCTACAATGAGCAGTTCTTC.

This rearrangement joins TRBV27 to TRBJ2-1; a weak D match, TRBD1 (5 bases). Trimming took off 5 bases at V and 10 bases at J, with 15 bases between the two ends. The CDR3 has 13 amino acids. Germline lookup yields CDR1 MNHEY and CDR2 SMNVEV (reference sequence). CDR3 sequence (DNA): TGTGCCAGCAGTGCCCATGGGGCTCGGGAGCAGTTCTTC. Amino acids: CASSAHGAREQFF.